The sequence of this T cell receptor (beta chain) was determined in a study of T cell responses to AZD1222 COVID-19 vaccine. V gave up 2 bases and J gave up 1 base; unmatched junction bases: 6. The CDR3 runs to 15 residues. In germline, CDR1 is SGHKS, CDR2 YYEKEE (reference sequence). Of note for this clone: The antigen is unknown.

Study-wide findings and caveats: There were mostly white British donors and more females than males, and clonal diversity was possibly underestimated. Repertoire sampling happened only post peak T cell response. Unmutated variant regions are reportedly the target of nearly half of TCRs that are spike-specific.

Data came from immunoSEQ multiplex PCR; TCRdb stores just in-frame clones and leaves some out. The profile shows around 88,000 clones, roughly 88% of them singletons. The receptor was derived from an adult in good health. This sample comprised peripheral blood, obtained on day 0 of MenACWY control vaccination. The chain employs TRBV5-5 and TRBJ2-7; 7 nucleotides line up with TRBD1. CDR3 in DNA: TGTGCCAGCAGCTTTCGACAGGGAATTTCCTACGAGCAGTACTTC. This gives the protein CASSFRQGISYEQYF.